The T cell receptor (beta chain) described here comes from a study of blood T cell repertoires in COVID-19. On the study more broadly: Researchers got acute and convalescent COVID-19 samples from the United States, Italy and Spain. Nucleic acid was either cDNA or gDNA, and it came from T cells, B-cell-depleted T cells, or PBMCs.

V trimming: 5 bases; J trimming: 4 bases; junction bases outside the gene matches: 6. Germline V gene sequence: CDR1 SGHTA, CDR2 FQGNSA. The CDR3 spans 15 residues. Methods used by the authors: It was from reference gene primer amplification that nucleated cell counts were estimated. TCRdb's copy holds only in-frame clones and misses some; the assay was immunoSEQ multiplex PCR. Clone size and the V and J calls come from that table; the DNA yielded D and trimming. The sample carries 80,000 or so clones, roughly 77% recorded once. The chain carries TRBV7-2 and TRBJ1-5; 9 positions match TRBD1. The sequence was obtained from a man over 45 with active or convalescent COVID-19. Sequenced: peripheral blood. CDR3 nucleotide sequence: TGTGCCAGCAGCCGCGGGACAGGGTCAAATCAGCCCCAGCATTTT. Translated: CASSRGTGSNQPQHF.